This TCR beta chain originates from a study of CD8 T cells in Susac syndrome. Sequencing of TCR beta was performed on blood CD8+ and CD4+ T cells. The multiple sclerosis control group comprised treatment-naive patients with stable or active relapsing-remitting disease. Negative isolation was used for CD8+ and CD4+ T cells, and FACS enrichment was applied to TEMRA cells. The CDR3 extends over 12 amino acids. The V and J ends lost 2 bases and 11 bases respectively, with 13 bases between them. The germline CDR1 and CDR2 sequences are DFQATT and SNEGSKA (reference sequence). Reverse transcription of about 0.45 to 1 ug RNA used random hexamers. TCRdb itself ran the immunoSEQ multiplex PCR reads through MiXCR, one entry per CDR3 protein. Of a few hundred thousand distinct CDR3 sequences detected, 85% to 90% appear once; the ten largest clones hold about 0.12%.

This clonotype was sampled from a human donor with multiple sclerosis. The V call is TRBV20-1, the J call TRBJ2-1; D gene unclear. Material for sequencing was CD8+ T cells from PBMCs. The chain's CDR3 is CSARPGLMKQFF. CDR3 DNA sequence: TGCAGTGCTAGACCGGGTCTGATGAAGCAGTTCTTC.